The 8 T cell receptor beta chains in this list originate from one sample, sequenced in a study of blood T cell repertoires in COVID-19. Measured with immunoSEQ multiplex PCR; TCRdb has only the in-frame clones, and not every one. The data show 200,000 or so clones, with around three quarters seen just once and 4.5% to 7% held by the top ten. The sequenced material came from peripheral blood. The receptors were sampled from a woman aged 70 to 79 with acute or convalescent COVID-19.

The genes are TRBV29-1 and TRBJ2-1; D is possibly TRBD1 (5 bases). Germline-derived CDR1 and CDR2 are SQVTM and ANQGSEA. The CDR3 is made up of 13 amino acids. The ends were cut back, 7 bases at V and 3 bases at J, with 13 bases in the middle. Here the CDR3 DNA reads TGCAGCGCCGTTGAGCAGGGCTACAATGAGCAGTTCTTC. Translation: CSAVEQGYNEQFF.

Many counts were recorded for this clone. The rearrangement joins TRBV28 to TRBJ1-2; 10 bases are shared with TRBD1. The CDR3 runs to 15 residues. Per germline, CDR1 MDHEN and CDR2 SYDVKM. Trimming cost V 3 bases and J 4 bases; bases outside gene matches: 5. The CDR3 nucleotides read TGTGCCAGCAGTTTCCGGGACAGGGGTACCTATGGCTACACCTTC. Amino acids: CASSFRDRGTYGYTF.

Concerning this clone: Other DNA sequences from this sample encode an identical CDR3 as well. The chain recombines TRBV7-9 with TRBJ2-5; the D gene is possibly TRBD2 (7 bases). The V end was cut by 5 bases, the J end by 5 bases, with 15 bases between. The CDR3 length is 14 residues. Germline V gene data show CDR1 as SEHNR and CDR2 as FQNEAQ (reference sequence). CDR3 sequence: CASSPGGGQETQYF. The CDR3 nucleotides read TGTGCCAGCAGCCCGGGGGGCGGACAGGAGACCCAGTACTTC.

CDR3 sequence: CASSQGATTYEQYF. CDR3 sequence (DNA): TGTGCCAGCAGCCAAGGGGCCACCACCTACGAGCAGTACTTC. V gene TRBV3-1 (or the pseudogene TRBV3-2) combines with J gene TRBJ2-7; no reliable D call. The germline V gene has CDR1 LGHDT and CDR2 YNNKEL (reference sequence). This CDR3 contains 14 residues. V lost 1 base and J 2 bases, leaving 9 bases between the germline ends.

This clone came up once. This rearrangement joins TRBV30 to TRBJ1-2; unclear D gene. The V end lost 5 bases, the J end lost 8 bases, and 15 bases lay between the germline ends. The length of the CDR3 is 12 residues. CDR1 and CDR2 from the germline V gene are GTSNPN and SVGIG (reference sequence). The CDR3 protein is CAWRNTREGYTF. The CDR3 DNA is TGTGCCTGGCGGAACACTAGGGAAGGCTACACCTTC. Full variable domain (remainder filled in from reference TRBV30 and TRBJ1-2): SQTIHQWPATLVQPVGSPLSLECTVEGTSNPNLYWYRQAAGRGLQLLFYSVGIGQISSEVPQNLSASRPQDRQFILSSKKLLLSDSGFYLCAWRNTREGYTFGSGTRLTVV.

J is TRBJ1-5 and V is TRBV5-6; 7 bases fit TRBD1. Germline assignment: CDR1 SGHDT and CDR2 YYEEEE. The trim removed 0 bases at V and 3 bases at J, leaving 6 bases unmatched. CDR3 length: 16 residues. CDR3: CASSLGGQAFNQPQHF. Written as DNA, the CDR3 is TGTGCCAGCAGCTTGGGTGGACAGGCATTCAATCAGCCCCAGCATTTT.

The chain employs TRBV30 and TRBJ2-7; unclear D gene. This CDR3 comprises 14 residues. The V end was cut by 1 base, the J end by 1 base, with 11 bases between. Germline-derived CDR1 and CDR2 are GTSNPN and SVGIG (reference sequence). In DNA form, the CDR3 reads TGTGCCTGGAGTGACTTGTTAGCATCCTACGAGCAGTACTTC. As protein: CAWSDLLASYEQYF.

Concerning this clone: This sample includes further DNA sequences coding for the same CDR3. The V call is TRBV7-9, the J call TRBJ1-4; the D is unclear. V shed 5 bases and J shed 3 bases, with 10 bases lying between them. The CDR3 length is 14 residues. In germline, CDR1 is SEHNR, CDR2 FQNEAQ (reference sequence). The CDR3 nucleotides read TGTGCCAGCAGCCTAACCGGGGCTAATGAAAAACTGTTTTTT. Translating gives CASSLTGANEKLFF.